This paragraph covers one T cell receptor beta chain sequence. This may stem from a read error, because a much larger clone lies one nucleotide away. The cDNA came from 5'RACE, which used 10-nucleotide random UMIs. TCRdb re-derived calls from the 5' RACE reads in MiXCR, one entry per CDR3 protein. This table holds 70,000 to 75,000 distinct CDR3 sequences, about an eighth found once. The V gene's germline CDR1 is MNHNS and CDR2 SASEGT. This CDR3 has 15 amino acids. The V end lost 1 base, the J end lost 0 bases, and 9 bases lay between the germline ends. Time point meaning: longitudinal time-point 1 (baseline). The data are from a study of neurological immune-mediated disorders.

The sequence came from a female donor with HTLV-1-associated myelopathy (HAM/TSP). Material for sequencing was PBMCs. The chain links TRBV6-1 to TRBJ1-2; unclear D gene. CDR3 amino acids: CASSEGYAANYGYTF. The CDR3 DNA sequence: TGTGCCAGCAGTGAAGGCTATGCAGCTAACTATGGCTACACCTTC.